These 23 T cell receptor beta chains were sequenced from one sample in a study of shared clonotypes between healthy human individuals. The naive CD8 population came from CD45RO-negative cells selected for CCR7, without terminally differentiated effector memory CD45RA+ cells. Produced via immunoSEQ multiplex PCR; TCRdb's table is partial and in-frame only. The repertoire holds about 2,200,000 clones, with roughly 91% as singletons. The material sequenced was naive CD8+ T cells from PBMCs. These receptors all stem from a man aged 18 to 29 in good health. Some clones in this sample may be carry-over from other donors' samples.

The chain joins TRBV5-8 to TRBJ2-5; D unresolved. Germline V gives CDR1 SGHTS, CDR2 YDEGEE. Deletions cut 1 base from V and 1 base from J, with 20 bases between. The CDR3 has 18 amino acids. CDR3 in amino acids: CASSLSYRLVGVQETQYF. Here the CDR3 DNA reads TGTGCCAGCAGCTTGTCGTATCGCCTAGTAGGTGTCCAAGAGACCCAGTACTTC.

The V call is TRBV7-2, the J call TRBJ2-3, with 8 bases lining up with TRBD2. V lost 4 bases, J lost 1 base, and 7 bases stayed unmatched. This CDR3 is 16 amino acids long. Germline V gene sequence: CDR1 SGHTA, CDR2 FQGNSA. CDR3 loop: CASSSREGEGTDTQYF. The CDR3 bases are TGTGCCAGCAGCTCCCGGGAGGGGGAGGGCACAGATACGCAGTATTTT.

The chain couples TRBV15 to TRBJ2-1; D possibly matches TRBD1 or TRBD2 (7 bases each). CDR3 length: 14 amino acids. Deletions cut 6 bases from V and 3 bases from J, with 12 bases between. Germline-derived CDR1 and CDR2 are LNHNV and YYDKDF (reference sequence). The CDR3 here is CATRAGGDYNEQFF. The DNA for the CDR3 is TGTGCCACCAGGGCAGGGGGGGACTACAATGAGCAGTTCTTC. The variable domain in full, with the rest retrieved from reference TRBV15 and TRBJ2-1, is DAMVIQNPRYQVTQFGKPVTLSCSQTLNHNVMYWYQQKSSQAPKLLFHYYDKDFNNEADTPDNFQSRRPNTSFCFLDIRSPGLGDTAMYLCATRAGGDYNEQFFGPGTRLTVL.

The chain has TRBV6-1 and TRBJ2-3, with D possibly being TRBD1 (5 bases). Germline CDR1 is MNHNS and CDR2 is SASEGT. V lost 5 bases and J 6 bases, leaving 18 bases between the germline ends. The CDR3 totals 15 residues. CDR3 loop: CASSTLRQRVDTQYF. CDR3 bases: TGTGCCAGCAGTACCTTACGACAGAGAGTGGATACGCAGTATTTT.

This chain uses TRBV4-3 with TRBJ1-2, with D unresolved. This CDR3 region has 16 residues. CDR1 is LGHNA and CDR2 is YSLEER in the germline V gene. V dropped 0 bases and J dropped 4 bases, with 15 bases sitting between them. The CDR3 bases are TGCGCCAGCAGCCAAGAATGGAGGACCAACCGCTATGGCTACACCTTC. It yields the protein CASSQEWRTNRYGYTF.

The chain uses TRBV9 and TRBJ2-7; D may be TRBD1 (5 bases). Germline values: CDR1 SGDLS, CDR2 YYNGEE. V was shortened by 4 bases and J by 2 bases, with 19 bases between the two germline ends. This CDR3 spans 16 amino acids. The CDR3 protein is CASSPRVTETTYEQYF. In nucleotides, the CDR3 is TGTGCCAGCAGCCCCCGTGTGACAGAAACTACCTACGAGCAGTACTTC. The whole variable domain, filled in from reference TRBV9 and TRBJ2-7, reads DSGVTQTPKHLITATGQRVTLRCSPRSGDLSVYWYQQSLDQGLQFLIQYYNGEERAKGNILERFSAQQFPDLHSELNLSSLELGDSALYFCASSPRVTETTYEQYFGPGTRLTVT.

Details on this clone: This CDR3 is also generated by other DNA sequences in the sample. The J gene is TRBJ1-1, the V gene TRBV28; possible D gene TRBD1, 5 bases. CDR3 length: 14 residues. Germline CDR1 and CDR2: MDHEN and SYDVKM. Trimming took 6 bases from V and 1 from J, leaving 12 bases between them. The CDR3, as DNA: TGTGCCAGCAGCCCCGCGGGGGAGAACACTGAAGCTTTCTTT. This gives the protein CASSPAGENTEAFF.

Worth noting for this clone: Other nucleotide sequences in the sample specify the same CDR3. This CDR3 reads CASSVGDYSYEQYF. In DNA, the CDR3 is TGTGCCAGCAGCGTAGGGGACTATTCCTACGAGCAGTACTTC. The rearrangement joins TRBV9 to TRBJ2-7, with 7 nucleotides matching TRBD2. The CDR3 runs to 14 residues. Germline CDR1 SGDLS, CDR2 YYNGEE. With V trimmed by 0 bases and J by 1 base, 1 base remained unmatched.

Points on this clone: This CDR3 is also generated by other DNA sequences in the sample. The chain links TRBV7-9 to TRBJ2-7; TRBD1 might be the D (6 bases). CDR1 is SEHNR, CDR2 FQNEAQ, per germline (reference sequence). Deletions cut 5 bases from V and 2 bases from J, with 10 bases between. This CDR3 has 13 residues. The CDR3 loop reads CASSLRGTYEQYF. CDR3 DNA sequence: TGTGCCAGCAGCCTCAGGGGCACCTACGAGCAGTACTTC.

The chain couples TRBV7-8 to TRBJ2-7; 8 bases map to TRBD1. Germline loops: CDR1 SGHVS, CDR2 FQNEAQ. J was trimmed by 7 bases and V by 4 bases; bases with no gene match: 6. The CDR3 is made up of 13 amino acids. The CDR3 bases are TGTGCCAGCAGCTCGACAGGGGTTTGGGAGCAGTACTTC. Residues: CASSSTGVWEQYF. Full variable domain (remainder filled in from reference TRBV7-8 and TRBJ2-7): GAGVSQSPRYKVAKRGQDVALRCDPISGHVSLFWYQQALGQGPEFLTYFQNEAQLDKSGLPSDRFFAERPEGSVSTLKIQRTQQEDSAVYLCASSSTGVWEQYFGPGTRLTVT.

This clone was recorded once. The rearrangement links TRBV7-9 to TRBJ1-2; TRBD1 might be the D (5 bases). The V end lost 5 bases, the J end lost 6 bases, and 19 bases lay between the germline ends. The CDR3 covers 15 residues. Germline CDR1 reads SEHNR; CDR2 reads FQNEAQ (reference sequence). The DNA for the CDR3 is TGTGCCAGCAGCCTAATTCTCGGGGGAGTAAATGGCTACACCTTC. As protein: CASSLILGGVNGYTF. Using reference TRBV7-9 and TRBJ1-2 for the parts outside the CDR3, the full variable domain is DTGVSQNPRHKITKRGQNVTFRCDPISEHNRLYWYRQTLGQGPEFLTYFQNEAQLEKSRLLSDRFSAERPKGSFSTLEIQRTEQGDSAMYLCASSLILGGVNGYTFGSGTRLTVV.

The V gene is TRBV7-9, the J gene TRBJ2-7; 8 positions agree with TRBD1. The CDR3 spans 19 residues. With 4 bases clipped from V and 5 bases from J, the junction kept 22 bases outside the gene matches. Looked up from germline, CDR1 is SEHNR and CDR2 is FQNEAQ (reference sequence). In nucleotides, the CDR3 is TGTGCCAGCAGCTCAACCAGTGCCACGACCACCGGGACAGGTAACGAGCAGTACTTC. This codes for CASSSTSATTTGTGNEQYF.

The chain has TRBV7-9 and TRBJ2-1; TRBD1 matches 9 bases. V was pared by 2 bases and J by 2 bases, with 4 bases of the junction left unmatched. Germline values: CDR1 SEHNR, CDR2 FQNEAQ (reference sequence). The CDR3 runs 16 residues. The CDR3 sequence: CASSLPGQGTYNEQFF. In DNA form, the CDR3 reads TGTGCCAGCAGCTTACCAGGACAGGGGACCTACAATGAGCAGTTCTTC.

The chain employs TRBV9 and TRBJ2-1; the D is unclear. This CDR3 contains 12 residues. V lost 4 bases, J lost 5 bases, and 7 bases lay in between. CDR1 and CDR2 (germline): SGDLS, YYNGEE. The CDR3 DNA is TGTGCCAGCAGCATATCGAACAATGAGCAGTTCTTC. Translating it yields CASSISNNEQFF.

V usage is TRBV13 and J usage is TRBJ1-1; D gene uncertain. This CDR3 spans 16 amino acids. CDR1 is PRHDT and CDR2 is FYEKMQ in the germline V gene (reference sequence). Trimming left V 1 base short and J 4 bases short, with 16 bases between. The CDR3: CASSLVPGLRSTEAFF. The CDR3 DNA reads TGTGCCAGCAGCTTAGTACCAGGCCTCAGGAGCACTGAAGCTTTCTTT. The whole variable domain, remainder taken from reference TRBV13 and TRBJ1-1, is AAGVIQSPRHLIKEKRETATLKCYPIPRHDTVYWYQQGPGQDPQFLISFYEKMQSDKGSIPDRFSAQQFSDYHSELNMSSLELGDSALYFCASSLVPGLRSTEAFFGQGTRLTVV.

The gene calls are TRBV9 and TRBJ2-1, with D possibly TRBD2 on 6 matching bases. This CDR3 is 14 amino acids long. Trimming removed 7 bases at V and 8 bases at J, with 19 bases between. Germline V gives CDR1 SGDLS, CDR2 YYNGEE. The CDR3 here is CASAPGLTPDEQFF. The CDR3 DNA reads TGTGCCAGCGCCCCGGGACTCACCCCTGATGAGCAGTTCTTC.

J is TRBJ2-1 and V is TRBV6-1; D is possibly TRBD1 (5 bases). V was pared by 1 base and J by 10 bases, with 17 bases between. Germline V gene data show CDR1 as MNHNS and CDR2 as SASEGT. This CDR3 spans 15 amino acids. CDR3 coding DNA: TGTGCCAGCAGTGAAGTGTCCTCCCGATGGGGCGAGCAGTTCTTC. Translating it yields CASSEVSSRWGEQFF.

This clone was counted a single time. The rearrangement joins TRBV27 to TRBJ1-5, with no clear D. This CDR3 comprises 18 residues. Trimming pared 5 bases from V and 2 bases from J, leaving 22 bases between. Germline V lookup: CDR1 MNHEY, CDR2 SMNVEV (reference sequence). The CDR3 sequence: CASSLLAAAVGGNQPQHF. The DNA of the CDR3 is TGTGCCAGCAGTCTTCTAGCGGCAGCGGTCGGCGGCAATCAGCCCCAGCATTTT.

This clone was recorded once. This specimen includes other DNA sequences encoding the same CDR3. The chain has TRBV28 and TRBJ1-1; tentative D call: TRBD1 (6 bases). Germline assignment: CDR1 MDHEN and CDR2 SYDVKM. V was pared by 5 bases and J by 2 bases, with 12 bases between. This CDR3 has 14 residues. The CDR3 region has the DNA TGTGCCAGCAGTCCTAGGGGGGTTAACACTGAAGCTTTCTTT. Protein: CASSPRGVNTEAFF.

The sample holds one count of this clone. The rearrangement links TRBV2 to TRBJ2-3; D remains unclear. Trimming pared 8 bases from V and 0 bases from J, leaving 12 bases between. The CDR3 contains 14 residues. Per germline, CDR1 SNHLY and CDR2 FYNNEI. The CDR3 nucleotides are TGTGCCAGCTTAGAACGAGATAGCACAGATACGCAGTATTTT. Its translation: CASLERDSTDTQYF.

The chain joins TRBV7-9 to TRBJ2-5; 7 bases map to TRBD1. The CDR3 covers 15 residues. The J segment lost 1 base and the V segment lost 6 bases, leaving 8 bases of the junction unmatched. Germline V gives CDR1 SEHNR, CDR2 FQNEAQ (reference sequence). CDR3: CASRRGQRTQETQYF. CDR3 bases: TGTGCCAGCAGAAGGGGACAGCGCACCCAAGAGACCCAGTACTTC.

The rearrangement links TRBV7-9 to TRBJ2-3, with a tentative D call TRBD2 (6 bases). Trimming took 5 bases from V and 2 from J, leaving 14 bases between them. Germline V lookup: CDR1 SEHNR, CDR2 FQNEAQ (reference sequence). The CDR3 has 15 residues. The DNA of the CDR3 is TGTGCCAGCAGCCCGGTGGGGGGATCCACAGATACGCAGTATTTT. Translating gives CASSPVGGSTDTQYF.

The rearrangement links TRBV27 to TRBJ2-5; the match to TRBD2 covers 8 bases. V shed 5 bases and J 0 bases; nucleotides not matched to a gene: 5. CDR3 size: 15 residues. Germline V CDR1 and CDR2: MNHEY, SMNVEV (reference sequence). CDR3 loop: CASSPSSGDQETQYF. CDR3 in DNA: TGTGCCAGCAGTCCCAGTAGCGGGGACCAAGAGACCCAGTACTTC.